This T cell receptor beta chain is from a study of human T cells and chemical hapten exposure (TCRdb year 2021). At the level of the whole study: For sensitization, 2% DPC in acetone was applied to a roughly 2 cm by roughly 2 cm area of upper inner arm skin. Patients additionally received weekly therapeutic DPC doses to the scalp throughout the roughly 23-week study period. Patch testing was done on the upper back using Finn chambers containing 0.01% DPC, and results were scored after 6 days according to International Contact Dermatitis Research Group standards. Most of the patients in the cohort were female, and the cohort covered alopecia areata with under or over 50% scalp involvement, alopecia totalis and alopecia universalis. Libraries were pooled for sequencing, and per-sample TCR yields varied mainly because of small differences in library volumes within the pool. In alopecia patients, the study followed how the peripheral blood TCR repertoire changed in vivo over primary and secondary sensitization to diphenylcyclopropenone (DPC), a hapten. Blood samples were taken from patients before sensitization (week 0) and at 2, 6 and about 24 weeks after DPC sensitization. Blood for TCR sequencing was provided by twenty-nine alopecia patients at one to four time points (pre-sensitization, 2, 6 and 24 weeks). Study-level results and caveats: The number of PT1 expanded TCRs positively correlated with patch test score, significant at thresholds 8, 16 and 32 but not 4. Because all patients had alopecia, a presumed autoimmune disease, the immune response of the patients might differ from that of healthy individuals. Repeated subsampling changed both the strength of the expansion versus patch-test correlation and the threshold at which the correlation became significant. The number of TCRs above 1 in 1000 frequency did not change with DPC sensitization; there was no evidence of global repertoire structure alterations. Significantly more large CDR3 similarity clusters were formed by expanded TCRs than by pre-sensitization or healthy control sets, consistent with antigen-driven responses.

The CDR3 holds 23 amino acids from the cysteine to the phenylalanine. This entry keeps only the CDR3 DNA: 69 bases, framed from base 1. The library was built by means of RACE. TCRdb lists the instrument as NextSeq 500. During library preparation, unique molecular identifiers were attached to individual cDNA molecules so that TCRs could be counted quantitatively and reproducibly. From each blood RNA sample, both TCR alpha and TCR beta chains were sequenced. As for how the authors treated the data: The median number of TCRs per sample was approximately 98,000, ranging from about 20,000 to 690,600. V, J and CDR3 annotation of the TCR reads was performed with the Decombinator software suite. For the PS versus PT1 abundance plots, all samples were subsampled to the same number of TCRs (28,000). TCRs were defined as expanded if absent before sensitization and observed at least eight times at the 2-week time point. TCRdb ran its own pipeline on the public reads, namely fastp trimming at Q25 and MiXCR clone calling, and kept in-frame beta chains. Each CDR3 protein gets just one entry, which takes the most common genes and DNA from the rows behind it. TCRdb, rather than the study authors, made the V and J calls. In all, the sample holds about 84,000 distinct CDR3 sequences, and approximately 10% of those were seen once. The top ten hold over 3.5% of the sample.

This clonotype has a handful of counts. Its antigen is currently not known. Per-base qualities were not stored, and no clone one base away is much larger. The time point label, read with the paper, signifies: patch test 3, about 24 weeks after DPC sensitization. The sample's treatment or condition, from its label and the paper: therapeutic diphenylcyclopropenone sensitization with weekly scalp DPC. At every patch-test visit, the blood draw took place before the patch test was put on. Eligible patients were aged 18 to 70, diagnosed with alopecia, deemed suitable for DPC therapy, and excluded if pregnant. Total RNA was isolated from unfractionated whole blood collected in Tempus Blood RNA tubes.

This receptor chain uses TRBV3-2 and TRBJ2-1; no check of the table's D call, TRBD2, against the DNA was made. TRBV3-2 is described as a pseudogene. Sequencing was performed on whole blood, taken in connection with sensitization to the hapten diphenylcyclopropenone (DPC). This receptor was identified in a woman aged 45-65 years with alopecia areata. Some clones in this sample may be carry-over from other donors' samples. CDR3 loop: CASSPKAEGLAGGPGKTYNEQFF. At the DNA level, the sequence is TGTGCCAGCAGCCCTAAGGCGGAGGGACTAGCGGGAGGGCCGGGAAAAACCTACAATGAGCAGTTCTTC.